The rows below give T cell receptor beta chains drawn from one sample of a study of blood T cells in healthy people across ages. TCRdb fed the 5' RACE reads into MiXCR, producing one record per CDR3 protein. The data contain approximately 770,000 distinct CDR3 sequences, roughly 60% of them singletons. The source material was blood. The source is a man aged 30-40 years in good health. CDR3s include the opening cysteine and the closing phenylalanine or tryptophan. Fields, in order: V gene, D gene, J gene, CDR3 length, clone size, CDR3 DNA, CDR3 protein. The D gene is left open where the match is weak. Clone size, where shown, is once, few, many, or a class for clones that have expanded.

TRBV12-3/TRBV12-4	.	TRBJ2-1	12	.	TGTGCCAGCAGACATGGAGTCCATGAGCAGTTCTTC	CASRHGVHEQFF
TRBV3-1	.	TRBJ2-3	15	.	TGTGCCAGCAGCCTCCGACAACAAGGCACAGATACGCAGTATTTT	CASSLRQQGTDTQYF
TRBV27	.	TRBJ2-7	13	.	TGTGCCAGCAGGACAGTGAGCTCCTACGAGCAGTACTTC	CASRTVSSYEQYF
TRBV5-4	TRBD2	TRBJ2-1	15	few	TGTGCCAGCAGCACCACCGGGGCGGGGAGGGATGAGCAGTTCTTC	CASSTTGAGRDEQFF
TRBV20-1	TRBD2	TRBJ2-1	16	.	TGCAGTGCTAGAGAACCAACTAGCGGGACATACAATGAGCAGTTCTTC	CSAREPTSGTYNEQFF
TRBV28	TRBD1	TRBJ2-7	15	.	TGTGCCAGCAGTCCCCGGGACAGGGGCTCCTACGAGCAGTACTTC	CASSPRDRGSYEQYF
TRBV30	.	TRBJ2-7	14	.	TGTGCCTGGAGACAAGTGGACCCGGATTACGAGCAGTACTTC	CAWRQVDPDYEQYF
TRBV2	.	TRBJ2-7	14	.	TGTGCCAGCAGTGAATATGGCGGAACCTACGAGCAGTACTTC	CASSEYGGTYEQYF
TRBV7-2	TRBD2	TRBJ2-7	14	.	TGTGCCAGCAGCTTCACTAGCGGGGAGTACGAGCAGTACTTC	CASSFTSGEYEQYF
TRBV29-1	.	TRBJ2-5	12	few	TGCAGCGTTGGAGGATACGGAGAGACCCAGTACTTC	CSVGGYGETQYF
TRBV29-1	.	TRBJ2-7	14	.	TGCAGCGTTGCTTTGGAAAAAGGGGGCTACGAGCAGTACTTC	CSVALEKGGYEQYF
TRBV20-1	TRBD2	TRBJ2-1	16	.	TGCAGTGCTAGAGGTTCTAGCGGGGATTCCTACAATGAGCAGTTCTTC	CSARGSSGDSYNEQFF
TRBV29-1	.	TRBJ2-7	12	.	TGCAGCGTTGTTAGGGATGGCTACGAGCAGTACTTC	CSVVRDGYEQYF
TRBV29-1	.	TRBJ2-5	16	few	TGCAGCGTTGTTCTCCTGGGATCTGGGCCCCAAGAGACCCAGTACTTC	CSVVLLGSGPQETQYF
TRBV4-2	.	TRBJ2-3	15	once	TGTGCCAGCAGCCAAGAGACAGCTCTGGCAGATACGCAGTATTTT	CASSQETALADTQYF
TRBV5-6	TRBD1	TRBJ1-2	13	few	TGTGCCAGCAGCTCGGGACAGGGTGCAGGCTACACCTTC	CASSSGQGAGYTF
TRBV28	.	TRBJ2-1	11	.	TGTGCCAGCAGTTTTGGGTGGGAGCAGTTCTTC	CASSFGWEQFF
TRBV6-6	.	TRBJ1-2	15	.	TGTGCCAGCAGTTACGGCGGGGCCTCTAACTATGGCTACACCTTC	CASSYGGASNYGYTF
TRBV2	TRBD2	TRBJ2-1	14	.	TGTGCCAGCAGTCTTTTCCAGCGGGGCGACGAGCAGTTCTTC	CASSLFQRGDEQFF
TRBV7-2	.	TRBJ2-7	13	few	TGTGCCAGCAGCTTAGAAGTAATTGGCGAGCAGTACTTC	CASSLEVIGEQYF
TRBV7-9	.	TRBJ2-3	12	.	TGTGCCACCTCCAAGGGGCCTAAACTGCAGTATTTT	CATSKGPKLQYF
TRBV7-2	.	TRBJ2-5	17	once	TGTGCCAGCAGCTTAAGGTCCTCGAACCGGGTGGAGGAGACCCAGTACTTC	CASSLRSSNRVEETQYF
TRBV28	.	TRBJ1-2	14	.	TGTGCCACCAGTGAAGGCAGAGTCCCCTACGGCTACACCTTC	CATSEGRVPYGYTF
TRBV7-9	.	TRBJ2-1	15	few	TGTGCCAGCAGCCCTCGGGGGAGCTCCTACAATGAGCAGTTCTTC	CASSPRGSSYNEQFF
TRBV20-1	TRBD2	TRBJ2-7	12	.	TGCAGTAAAGGGAGCGGGAACAATGAGCAGTACTTC	CSKGSGNNEQYF
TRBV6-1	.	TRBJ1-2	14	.	TGTGCCAGCAGTGAAGCTGAAAGGGTTAGGAGCTACACCTTC	CASSEAERVRSYTF
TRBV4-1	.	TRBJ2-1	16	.	TGCGCCAGCAGCCAAGAACAGGCCGGGAACAACGGTGAGCAGTTCTTC	CASSQEQAGNNGEQFF
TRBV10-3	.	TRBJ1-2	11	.	TGTGCCATCAGTGATGGGGATGGCTACACCTTC	CAISDGDGYTF
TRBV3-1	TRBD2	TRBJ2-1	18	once	TGTGCCAGCAGCCACCCGACTAGCGGGGGCCACTCCTACAATGAGCAGTTCTTC	CASSHPTSGGHSYNEQFF
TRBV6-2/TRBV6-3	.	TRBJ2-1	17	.	TGTGCCAGCAGTTACCCCACAGGGATTCGTGATTATAATGAGCAGTTCTTC	CASSYPTGIRDYNEQFF
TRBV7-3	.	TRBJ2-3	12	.	TGTGCCAGCAGCTTCAACTCAGATACGCAGTATTTT	CASSFNSDTQYF
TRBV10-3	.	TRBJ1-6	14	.	TGTGCCATCAGCGAGGGGTATACGGATTCACCCCTCCACTTT	CAISEGYTDSPLHF
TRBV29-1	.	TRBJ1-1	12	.	TGCAGCGGAGGTGGGGGATCCACTGAAGCTTTCTTT	CSGGGGSTEAFF
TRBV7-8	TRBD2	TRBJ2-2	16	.	TGTGCCAGCAGCTCCAGCGCGGGAGGGTACACCGGGGAGCTGTTTTTT	CASSSSAGGYTGELFF
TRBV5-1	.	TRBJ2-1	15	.	TGCGCCAGCAGCTTAAATGCGGGTTCCAACAATGAGCAGTTCTTC	CASSLNAGSNNEQFF
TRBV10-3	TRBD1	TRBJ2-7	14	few	TGTGCCATCACTGACCGGGACAGAACCTACGAGCAGTACTTC	CAITDRDRTYEQYF
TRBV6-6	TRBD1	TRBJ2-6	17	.	TGTGCCAGCAGTCCCGGGACAGGGGGCACTGGGGCCAACGTCCTGACTTTC	CASSPGTGGTGANVLTF
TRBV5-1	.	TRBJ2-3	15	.	TGCGCCAGCAGCTTCGTTATTCAGGGGCCAGATACGCAGTATTTT	CASSFVIQGPDTQYF
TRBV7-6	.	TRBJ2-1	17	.	TGTGTCAGCAGCTTACGTACATGGGGGCCCGGAGACAATGAGCAGTTCTTC	CVSSLRTWGPGDNEQFF
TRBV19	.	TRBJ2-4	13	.	TGTGCCAGTAGTATAGACAGGGTAAACATTCAGTACTTC	CASSIDRVNIQYF
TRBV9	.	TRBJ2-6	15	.	TGTGCCAGCAGCGTAATGGCATCTGGGGCCAACGTCCTGACTTTC	CASSVMASGANVLTF
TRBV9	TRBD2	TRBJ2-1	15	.	TGTGCCAGCAGCGTTACGGGAGGCATTTACAATGAGCAGTTCTTC	CASSVTGGIYNEQFF